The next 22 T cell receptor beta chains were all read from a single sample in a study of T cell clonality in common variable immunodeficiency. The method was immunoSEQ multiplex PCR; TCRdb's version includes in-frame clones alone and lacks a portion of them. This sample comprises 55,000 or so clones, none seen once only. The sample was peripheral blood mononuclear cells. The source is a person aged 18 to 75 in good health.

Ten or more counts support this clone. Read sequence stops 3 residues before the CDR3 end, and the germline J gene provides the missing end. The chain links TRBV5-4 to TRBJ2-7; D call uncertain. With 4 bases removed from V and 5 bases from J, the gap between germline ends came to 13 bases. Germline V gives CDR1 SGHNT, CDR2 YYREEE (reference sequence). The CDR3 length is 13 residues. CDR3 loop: CASSIQGWDEQYF. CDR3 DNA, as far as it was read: TGTGCCAGCAGCATTCAAGGGTGGGACGAG. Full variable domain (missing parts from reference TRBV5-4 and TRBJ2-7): ETGVTQSPTHLIKTRGQQVTLRCSSQSGHNTVSWYQQALGQGPQFIFQYYREEENGRGNFPPRFSGLQFPNYSSELNVNALELDDSALYLCASSIQGWDEQYFGPGTRLTVT.

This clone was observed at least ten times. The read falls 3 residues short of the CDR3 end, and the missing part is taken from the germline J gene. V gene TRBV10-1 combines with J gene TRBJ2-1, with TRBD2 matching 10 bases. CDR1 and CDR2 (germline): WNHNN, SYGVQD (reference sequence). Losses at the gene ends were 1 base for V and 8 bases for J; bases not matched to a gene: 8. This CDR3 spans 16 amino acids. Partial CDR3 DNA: TGCGCCAGCAGTGAGTTGGCTAGCGGGAGTCTCTATGAG. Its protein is CASSELASGSLYE. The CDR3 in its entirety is CASSELASGSLYEQFF.

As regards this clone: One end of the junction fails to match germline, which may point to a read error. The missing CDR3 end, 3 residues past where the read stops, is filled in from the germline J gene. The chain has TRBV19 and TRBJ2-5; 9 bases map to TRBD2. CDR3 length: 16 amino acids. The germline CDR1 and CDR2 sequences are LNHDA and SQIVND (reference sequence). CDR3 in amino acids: CATSLDPTSGLETQYF. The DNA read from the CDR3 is TGTGCCACTAGTTTAGACCCGACTAGCGGTCTAGAGACC.

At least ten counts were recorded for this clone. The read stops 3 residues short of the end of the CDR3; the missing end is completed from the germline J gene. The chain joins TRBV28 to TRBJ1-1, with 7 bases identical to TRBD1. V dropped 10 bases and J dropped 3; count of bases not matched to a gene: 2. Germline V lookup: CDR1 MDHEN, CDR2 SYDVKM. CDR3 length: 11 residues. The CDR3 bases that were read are TGTGCCACCGGACAGGACACTGAA. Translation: CATGQDTE. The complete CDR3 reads CATGQDTEAFF. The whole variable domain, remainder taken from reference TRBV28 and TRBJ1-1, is DVKVTQSSRYLVKRTGEKVFLECVQDMDHENMFWYRQDPGLGLRLIYFSYDVKMKEKGDIPEGYSVSREKKERFSLILESASTNQTSMYLCATGQDTEAFFGQGTRLTVV.

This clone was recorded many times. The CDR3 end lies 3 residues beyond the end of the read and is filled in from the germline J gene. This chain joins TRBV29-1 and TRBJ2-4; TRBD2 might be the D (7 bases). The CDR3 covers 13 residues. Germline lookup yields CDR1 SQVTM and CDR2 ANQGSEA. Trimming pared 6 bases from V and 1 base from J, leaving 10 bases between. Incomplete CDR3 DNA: TGCAGCGTCGAGGGGGGGGCCAAAAACATT. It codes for CSVEGGAKNI. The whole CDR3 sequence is CSVEGGAKNIQYF.

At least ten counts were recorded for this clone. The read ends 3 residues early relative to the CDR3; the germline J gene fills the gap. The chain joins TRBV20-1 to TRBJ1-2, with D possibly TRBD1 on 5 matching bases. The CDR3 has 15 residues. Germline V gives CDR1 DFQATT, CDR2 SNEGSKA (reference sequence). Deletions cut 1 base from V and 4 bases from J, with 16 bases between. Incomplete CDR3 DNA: TGCAGTGCTAGAGCCGGGGGGTTGAGTCCCTATGGC. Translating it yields CSARAGGLSPYG. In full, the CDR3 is CSARAGGLSPYGYTF.

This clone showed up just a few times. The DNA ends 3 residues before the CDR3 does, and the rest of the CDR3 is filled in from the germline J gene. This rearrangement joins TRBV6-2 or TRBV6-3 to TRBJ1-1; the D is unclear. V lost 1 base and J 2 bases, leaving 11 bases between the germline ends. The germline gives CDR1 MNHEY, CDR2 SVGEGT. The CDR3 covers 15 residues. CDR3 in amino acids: CASSYLSRANTEAFF. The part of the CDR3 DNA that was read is TGTGCCAGCAGTTACTTGTCGCGAGCAAACACTGAA.

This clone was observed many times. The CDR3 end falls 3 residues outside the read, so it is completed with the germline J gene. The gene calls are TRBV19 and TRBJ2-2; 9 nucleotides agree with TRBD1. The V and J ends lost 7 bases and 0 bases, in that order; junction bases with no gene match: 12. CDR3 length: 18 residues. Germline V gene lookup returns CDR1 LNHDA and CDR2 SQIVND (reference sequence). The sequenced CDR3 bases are TGTGCCAGTACCTTACGCAGGGACAGGGTTGCGAACACCGGGGAG. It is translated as CASTLRRDRVANTGE. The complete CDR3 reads CASTLRRDRVANTGELFF. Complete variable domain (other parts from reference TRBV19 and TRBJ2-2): DGGITQSPKYLFRKEGQNVTLSCEQNLNHDAMYWYRQDPGQGLRLIYYSQIVNDFQKGDIAEGYSVSREKKESFPLTVTSAQKNPTAFYLCASTLRRDRVANTGELFFGEGSRLTVL.

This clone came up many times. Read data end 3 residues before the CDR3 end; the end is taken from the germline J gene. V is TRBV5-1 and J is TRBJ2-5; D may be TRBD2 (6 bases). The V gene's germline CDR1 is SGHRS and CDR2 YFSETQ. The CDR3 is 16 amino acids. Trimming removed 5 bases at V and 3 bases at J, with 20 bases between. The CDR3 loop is CASSWGGGAEKETQYF. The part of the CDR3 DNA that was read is TGCGCCAGCAGTTGGGGCGGCGGGGCCGAGAAAGAGACC.

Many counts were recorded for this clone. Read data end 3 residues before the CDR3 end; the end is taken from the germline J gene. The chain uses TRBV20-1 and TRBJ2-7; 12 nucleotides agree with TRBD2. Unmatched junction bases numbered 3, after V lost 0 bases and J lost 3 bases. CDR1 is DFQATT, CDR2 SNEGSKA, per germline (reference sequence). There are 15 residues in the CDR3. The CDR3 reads CSARDPSGGDYEQYF. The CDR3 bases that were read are TGCAGTGCTAGAGATCCTAGCGGGGGGGACTACGAG.

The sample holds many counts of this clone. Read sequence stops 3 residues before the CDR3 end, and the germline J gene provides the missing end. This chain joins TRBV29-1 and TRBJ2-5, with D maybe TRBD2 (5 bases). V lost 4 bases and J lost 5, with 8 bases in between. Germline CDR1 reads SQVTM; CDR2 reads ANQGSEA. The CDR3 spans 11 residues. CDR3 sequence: CSVGRGETQYF. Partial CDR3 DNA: TGCAGCGTTGGTCGAGGGGAGACC.

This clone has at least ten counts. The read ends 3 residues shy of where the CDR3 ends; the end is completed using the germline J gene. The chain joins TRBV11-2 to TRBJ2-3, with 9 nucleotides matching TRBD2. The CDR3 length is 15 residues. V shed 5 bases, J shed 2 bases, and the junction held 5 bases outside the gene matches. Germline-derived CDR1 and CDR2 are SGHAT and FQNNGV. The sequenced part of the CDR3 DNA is TGTGCCAGCAGCCGTAGCGGGAGCCACACAGATACG. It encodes CASSRSGSHTDT. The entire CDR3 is CASSRSGSHTDTQYF.

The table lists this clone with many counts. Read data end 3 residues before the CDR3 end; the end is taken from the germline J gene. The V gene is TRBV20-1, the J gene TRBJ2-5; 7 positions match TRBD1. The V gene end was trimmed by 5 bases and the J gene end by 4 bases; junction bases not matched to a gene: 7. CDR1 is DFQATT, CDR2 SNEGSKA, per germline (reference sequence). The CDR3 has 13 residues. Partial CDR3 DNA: TGCAGTGCTTTCCAGGGGGTGGGAGAGACC. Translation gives CSAFQGVGET. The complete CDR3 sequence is CSAFQGVGETQYF.

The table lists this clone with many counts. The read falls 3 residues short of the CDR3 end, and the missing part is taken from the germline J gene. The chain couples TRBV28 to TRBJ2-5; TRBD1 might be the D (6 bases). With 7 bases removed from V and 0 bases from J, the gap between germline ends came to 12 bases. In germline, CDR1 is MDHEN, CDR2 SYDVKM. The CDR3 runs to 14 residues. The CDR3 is CASTAAGDQETQYF. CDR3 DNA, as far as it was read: TGTGCCAGCACGGCGGCAGGGGACCAAGAGACC. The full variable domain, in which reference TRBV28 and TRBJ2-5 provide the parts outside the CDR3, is DVKVTQSSRYLVKRTGEKVFLECVQDMDHENMFWYRQDPGLGLRLIYFSYDVKMKEKGDIPEGYSVSREKKERFSLILESASTNQTSMYLCASTAAGDQETQYFGPGTRLLVL.

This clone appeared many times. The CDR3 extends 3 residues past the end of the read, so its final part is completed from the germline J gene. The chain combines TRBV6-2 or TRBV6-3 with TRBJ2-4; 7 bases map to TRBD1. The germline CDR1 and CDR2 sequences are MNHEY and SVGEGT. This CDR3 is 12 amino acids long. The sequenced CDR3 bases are TGTGCTACGGGACAGTTCTTAAACATT. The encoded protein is CATGQFLNI. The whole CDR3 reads CATGQFLNIQYF.

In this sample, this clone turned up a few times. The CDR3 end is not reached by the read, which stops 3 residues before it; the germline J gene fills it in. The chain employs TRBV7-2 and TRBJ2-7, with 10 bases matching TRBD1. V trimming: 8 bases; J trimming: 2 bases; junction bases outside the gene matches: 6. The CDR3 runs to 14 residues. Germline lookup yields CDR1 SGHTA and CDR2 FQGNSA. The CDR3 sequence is CASGLGQGPYEQYF. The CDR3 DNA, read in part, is TGTGCCAGCGGACTGGGACAGGGGCCCTACGAG.

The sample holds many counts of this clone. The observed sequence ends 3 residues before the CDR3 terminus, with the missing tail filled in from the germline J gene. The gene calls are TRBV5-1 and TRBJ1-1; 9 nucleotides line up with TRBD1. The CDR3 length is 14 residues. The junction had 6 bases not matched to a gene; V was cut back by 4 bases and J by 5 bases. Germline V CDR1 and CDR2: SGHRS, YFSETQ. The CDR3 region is CASSQTGGGTEAFF. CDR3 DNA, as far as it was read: TGCGCCAGCAGCCAGACAGGGGGGGGAACTGAA.

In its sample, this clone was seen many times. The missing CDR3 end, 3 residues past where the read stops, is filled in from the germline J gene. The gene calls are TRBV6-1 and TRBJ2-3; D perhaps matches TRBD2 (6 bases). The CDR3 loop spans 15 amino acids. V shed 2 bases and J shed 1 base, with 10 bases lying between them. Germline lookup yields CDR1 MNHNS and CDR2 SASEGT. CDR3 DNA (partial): TGTGCCAGCAGTGAATTAGCGGTAGGCACAGATACG. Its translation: CASSELAVGTDT. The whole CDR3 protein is CASSELAVGTDTQYF.

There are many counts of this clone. CDR3: CASRGLPGQLTGELFF. CDR3 DNA (partial): TGTGCCAGCAGGGGGCTCCCGGGACAGCTCACCGGGGAG. The chain combines TRBV6-2 or TRBV6-3 with TRBJ2-2; 7 nucleotides match TRBD1. The read halts 3 residues ahead of the CDR3 end, with the missing end drawn from the germline J gene. There are 16 residues in the CDR3. J gave up 4 bases and V 6 bases, and 11 bases lay outside the gene matches. Per the germline V gene, CDR1 is MNHEY and CDR2 is SVGEGT.

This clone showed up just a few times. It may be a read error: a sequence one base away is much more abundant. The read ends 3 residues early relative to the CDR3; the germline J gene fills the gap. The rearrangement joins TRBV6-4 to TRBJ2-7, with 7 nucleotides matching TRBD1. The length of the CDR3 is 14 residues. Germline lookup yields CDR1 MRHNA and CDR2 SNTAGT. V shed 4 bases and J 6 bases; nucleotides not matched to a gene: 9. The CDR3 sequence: CASSGYRGSCEQYF. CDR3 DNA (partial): TGTGCCAGCAGTGGCTACAGGGGCTCGTGCGAG.

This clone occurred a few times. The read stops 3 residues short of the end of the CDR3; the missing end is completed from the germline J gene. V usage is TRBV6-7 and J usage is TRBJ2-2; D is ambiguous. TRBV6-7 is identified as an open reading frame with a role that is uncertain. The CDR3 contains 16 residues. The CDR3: CASRSQWRSYNSPLFF. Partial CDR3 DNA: TGTGCCAGCAGATCACAGTGGCGCTCCTATAATTCACCG.

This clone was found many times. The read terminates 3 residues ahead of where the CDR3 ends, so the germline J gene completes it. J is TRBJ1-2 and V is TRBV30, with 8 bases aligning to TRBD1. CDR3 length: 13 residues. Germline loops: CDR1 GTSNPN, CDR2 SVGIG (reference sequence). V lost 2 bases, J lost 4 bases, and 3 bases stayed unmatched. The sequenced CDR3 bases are TGTGCCTGGAGTTCCGGGACAGGCTATGGC. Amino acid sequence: CAWSSGTGYG. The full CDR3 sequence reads CAWSSGTGYGYTF.